This TCR beta chain was identified during a study of blood T cell repertoires in COVID-19. Looking at the study overall: Whether acute or convalescent, the COVID-19 samples came from the United States, Italy and Spain.

From germline, CDR1 is KGHDR and CDR2 SFDVKD. This CDR3 has 13 residues. V shed 9 bases and J shed 4 bases, with 14 bases lying between them. Profiled with immunoSEQ multiplex PCR; TCRdb holds only in-frame clones, not every one. The table shows tens of thousands of clones, with approximately 80% occurring only once. The chain combines TRBV24-1 with TRBJ2-5; D is perhaps TRBD2 (6 bases). The sequencing sample was made of peripheral blood. The source is a man between 65 and 85 years old with acute or convalescent COVID-19. The CDR3 region has the DNA TGTGCCACCGGCGCCGGGGGAAGAGAGACCCAGTACTTC. This translates into CATGAGGRETQYF.